The 13 T cell receptor beta chains reported below all come from one sample, sequenced in a study of T cell changes during pregnancy in multiple sclerosis (dated by TCRdb to the late 2010s). Libraries came from the immunoSEQ multiplex PCR assay. TCRdb's version of the immuneACCESS table is confined to in-frame rearrangements and falls short of the full clone set. An unresolved V gene accounts for under half of the shortfall where checked; the remainder is of unknown origin. For this sample the table gives 40,000 or so clones, of which 80% to 95% were detected only once. Together, the top ten hold roughly 13% of the sample. This material consisted of CD8+ T cells from peripheral blood mononuclear cells, taken in the first trimester of pregnancy. Receptors were obtained from a female donor with multiple sclerosis, enrolled in a pregnancy study.

This chain links TRBV27 with TRBJ2-7; weak D call: TRBD2 (6 bases). The germline gives CDR1 MNHEY, CDR2 SMNVEV (reference sequence). V lost 2 bases to trimming and J lost 2 bases, with 13 bases between them. CDR3 size: 15 residues. The CDR3 DNA follows: TGTGCCAGCAGTTTAAATGGCGGGGATACCTACGAGCAGTACTTC. The encoded protein is CASSLNGGDTYEQYF.

This chain joins TRBV19 and TRBJ2-7; maybe TRBD1 (5 bases). The CDR3 length is 12 residues. Germline loops: CDR1 LNHDA, CDR2 SQIVND (reference sequence). Trimming removed 3 bases at V and 7 bases at J, with 10 bases between. This CDR3 reads CASSMGPGEQYF. The CDR3 region has the DNA TGTGCCAGTAGTATGGGGCCAGGGGAGCAGTACTTC.

The chain combines TRBV7-9 with TRBJ1-1, with a possible D match to TRBD1 (5 bases). Germline CDR1 and CDR2: SEHNR and FQNEAQ (reference sequence). The CDR3 runs 12 residues. The V end was cut by 5 bases, the J end by 8 bases, with 12 bases between. This chain's CDR3 is CASSAKGFEAFF. The DNA of the CDR3 is TGTGCCAGCAGCGCCAAGGGGTTCGAAGCTTTCTTT.

This clone turned up a few times. The chain joins TRBV19 to TRBJ2-1, with 8 bases fitting TRBD2. The germline V gene encodes CDR1 LNHDA and CDR2 SQIVND (reference sequence). The CDR3 loop spans 16 amino acids. Trimming at V came to 4 bases and at J to 1 base, leaving 6 bases not matched to a gene. CDR3: CASSTSAGGSYNEQFF. Here the CDR3 DNA reads TGTGCCAGTAGTACCTCGGCGGGGGGTTCCTACAATGAGCAGTTCTTC.

The genes are TRBV6-1 and TRBJ1-4; tentative D call: TRBD1 (5 bases). The ends were cut back, 6 bases at V and 4 bases at J, with 12 bases in the middle. The CDR3 runs 14 residues. Germline-derived CDR1 and CDR2 are MNHNS and SASEGT. The CDR3 sequence is CASRDQGRNEKLFF. CDR3 nucleotides: TGTGCCAGCAGGGACCAGGGTCGTAATGAAAAACTGTTTTTT.

This clone is judged medium-sized. This chain uses TRBV7-2 with TRBJ2-2; D might be TRBD2 (6 bases). The CDR3 runs 17 residues. V lost 5 bases and J 4 bases, leaving 20 bases between the germline ends. Germline V gives CDR1 SGHTA, CDR2 FQGNSA. CDR3 sequence (DNA): TGTGCCAGCAGCACCCCTCGGGACTGGGTAATCACCGGGGAGCTGTTTTTT. It specifies CASSTPRDWVITGELFF.

The chain couples TRBV27 to TRBJ1-1, with TRBD1 matching over 9 bases. CDR3 length equals 16 residues. The germline CDR1 and CDR2 sequences are MNHEY and SMNVEV (reference sequence). The trim removed 2 bases at V and 3 bases at J, leaving 7 bases unmatched. CDR3 bases: TGTGCCAGCAGTTTAGGAAGACAGGGGGTTTACACTGAAGCTTTCTTT. Translating gives CASSLGRQGVYTEAFF.

V gene TRBV29-1 combines with J gene TRBJ2-7, with 11 nucleotides matching TRBD1. CDR3 length: 13 residues. CDR1 SQVTM and CDR2 ANQGSEA come from the germline V gene. Trimming cost V 4 bases and J 4 bases; bases outside gene matches: 3. The CDR3 sequence is CSVGDRGWYEQYF. For the CDR3, the DNA is TGCAGCGTTGGGGACAGGGGGTGGTACGAGCAGTACTTC.

This chain joins TRBV5-1 and TRBJ1-1; 9 bases are a match to TRBD1. Trimming removed 4 bases from V and 3 bases from J; junction bases left unmatched: 7. The CDR3 length is 15 residues. Germline V gene sequence: CDR1 SGHRS, CDR2 YFSETQ. Here the CDR3 reads CASSRGQGKDTEAFF. For the CDR3, the DNA is TGCGCCAGCAGCCGGGGACAGGGAAAGGACACTGAAGCTTTCTTT. Full variable domain (missing parts from reference TRBV5-1 and TRBJ1-1): KAGVTQTPRYLIKTRGQQVTLSCSPISGHRSVSWYQQTPGQGLQFLFEYFSETQRNKGNFPGRFSGRQFSNSRSEMNVSTLELGDSALYLCASSRGQGKDTEAFFGQGTRLTVV.

The V call is TRBV6-4, the J call TRBJ1-2; the D gene is possibly TRBD1 (6 bases). CDR1 is MRHNA and CDR2 is SNTAGT in the germline V gene. This CDR3 is built from 15 residues. V dropped 3 bases and J dropped 6 bases, with 17 bases sitting between them. The CDR3: CASSETPQGVDGYTF. CDR3 bases: TGTGCCAGCAGTGAAACCCCACAGGGAGTCGATGGCTACACCTTC.

The V call is TRBV19, the J call TRBJ1-5; 7 nucleotides match TRBD1. CDR3 length: 15 amino acids. The V segment lost 4 bases and the J segment 1 base; nucleotides outside the gene matches: 4. Germline V gene sequence: CDR1 LNHDA, CDR2 SQIVND (reference sequence). CDR3 nucleotide sequence: TGTGCCAGTAGTAAAGAGGGACAGAGCAATCAGCCCCAGCATTTT. Translating gives CASSKEGQSNQPQHF.

The chain recombines TRBV5-5 with TRBJ2-7, with TRBD1 as a possible D gene (6 bases). Germline V lookup: CDR1 SGHKS, CDR2 YYEKEE (reference sequence). V gave up 4 bases and J gave up 5 bases, with 10 bases separating them. The CDR3 runs to 12 residues. CDR3 amino acids: CASSLTGNEQYF. The CDR3 region has the DNA TGTGCCAGCAGCCTTACAGGGAACGAGCAGTACTTC.

V and J are TRBV27 and TRBJ2-1; D gene unclear. This CDR3 region has 15 residues. Trimming removed 0 bases at V and 4 bases at J, with 10 bases between. Looked up from germline, CDR1 is MNHEY and CDR2 is SMNVEV (reference sequence). The CDR3 DNA is TGTGCCAGCAGTTTATCTGGTAGTTATTACAATGAGCAGTTCTTC. The encoded protein is CASSLSGSYYNEQFF.